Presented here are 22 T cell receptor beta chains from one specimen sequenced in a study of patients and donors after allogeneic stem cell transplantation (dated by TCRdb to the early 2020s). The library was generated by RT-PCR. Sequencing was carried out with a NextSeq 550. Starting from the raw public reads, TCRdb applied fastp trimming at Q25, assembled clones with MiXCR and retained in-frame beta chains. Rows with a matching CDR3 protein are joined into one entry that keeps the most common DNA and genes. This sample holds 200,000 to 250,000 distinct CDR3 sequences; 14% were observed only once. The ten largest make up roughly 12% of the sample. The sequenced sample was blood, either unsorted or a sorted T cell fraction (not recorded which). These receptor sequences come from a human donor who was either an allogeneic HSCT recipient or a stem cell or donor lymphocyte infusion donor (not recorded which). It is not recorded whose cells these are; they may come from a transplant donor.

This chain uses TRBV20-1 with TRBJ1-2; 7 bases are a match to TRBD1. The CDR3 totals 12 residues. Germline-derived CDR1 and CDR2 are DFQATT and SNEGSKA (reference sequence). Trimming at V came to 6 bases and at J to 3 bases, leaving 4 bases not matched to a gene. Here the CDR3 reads CSAGQGDYGYTF. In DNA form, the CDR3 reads TGCAGTGCCGGGCAGGGGGACTATGGCTACACCTTC.

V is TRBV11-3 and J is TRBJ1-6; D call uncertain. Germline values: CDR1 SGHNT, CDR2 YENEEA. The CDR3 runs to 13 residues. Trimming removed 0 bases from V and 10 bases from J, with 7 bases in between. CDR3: CASSLDPSSPLHF. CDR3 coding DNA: TGTGCCAGCAGCTTAGACCCCTCCTCACCCCTCCACTTT.

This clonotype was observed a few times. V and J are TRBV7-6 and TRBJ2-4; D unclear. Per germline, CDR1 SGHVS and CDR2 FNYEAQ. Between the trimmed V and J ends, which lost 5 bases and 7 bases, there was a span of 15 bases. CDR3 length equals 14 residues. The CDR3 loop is CASSQPYMRNIQYF. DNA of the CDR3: TGTGCCAGCAGCCAACCCTACATGAGGAACATTCAGTACTTC.

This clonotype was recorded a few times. CDR3 DNA sequence: TGTGCCAGCAGCTCACAGGTGCCCTATGGCTACACCTTC. Protein sequence: CASSSQVPYGYTF. The chain links TRBV7-9 to TRBJ1-2; D might be TRBD1 (5 bases). CDR1 SEHNR and CDR2 FQNEAQ come from the germline V gene (reference sequence). V lost 4 bases and J 4 bases, leaving 10 bases between the germline ends. The length of the CDR3 is 13 residues.

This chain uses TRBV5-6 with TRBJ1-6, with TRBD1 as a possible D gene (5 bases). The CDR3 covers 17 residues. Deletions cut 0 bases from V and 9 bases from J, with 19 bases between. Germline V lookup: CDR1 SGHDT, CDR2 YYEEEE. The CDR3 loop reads CASSLGDGGRLGSPLHF. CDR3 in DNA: TGTGCCAGCAGCTTGGGAGACGGGGGTCGTTTGGGTTCACCCCTCCACTTT. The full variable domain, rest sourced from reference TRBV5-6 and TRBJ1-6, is DAGVTQSPTHLIKTRGQQVTLRCSPKSGHDTVSWYQQALGQGPQFIFQYYEEEERQRGNFPDRFSGHQFPNYSSELNVNALLLGDSALYLCASSLGDGGRLGSPLHFGNGTRLTVT.

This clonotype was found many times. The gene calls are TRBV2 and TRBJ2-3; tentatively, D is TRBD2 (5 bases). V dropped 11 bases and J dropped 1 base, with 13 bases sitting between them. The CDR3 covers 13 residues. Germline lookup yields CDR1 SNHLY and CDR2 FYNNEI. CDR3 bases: TGTGCCGCACGGGGTACACGCACAGATACGCAGTATTTT. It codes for CAARGTRTDTQYF.

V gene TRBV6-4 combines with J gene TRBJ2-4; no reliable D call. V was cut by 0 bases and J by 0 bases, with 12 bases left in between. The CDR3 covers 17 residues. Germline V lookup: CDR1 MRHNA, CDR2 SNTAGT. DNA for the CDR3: TGTGCCAGCAGTGACTCCAGGTTTCCTATAGCCAAAAACATTCAGTACTTC. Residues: CASSDSRFPIAKNIQYF.

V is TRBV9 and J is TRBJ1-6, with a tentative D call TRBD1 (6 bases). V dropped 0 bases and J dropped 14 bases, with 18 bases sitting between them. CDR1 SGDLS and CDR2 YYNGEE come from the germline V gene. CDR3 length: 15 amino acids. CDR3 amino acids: CASSVEMGYPGALHF. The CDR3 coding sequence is TGTGCCAGCAGCGTAGAAATGGGCTACCCAGGGGCCCTCCACTTT.

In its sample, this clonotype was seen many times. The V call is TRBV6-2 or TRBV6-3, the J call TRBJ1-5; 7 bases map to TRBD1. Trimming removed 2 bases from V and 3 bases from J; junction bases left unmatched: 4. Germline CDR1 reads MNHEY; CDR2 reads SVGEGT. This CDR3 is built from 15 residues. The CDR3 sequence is CASSYGTAFNQPQHF. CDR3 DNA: TGTGCCAGCAGTTACGGGACAGCTTTCAATCAGCCCCAGCATTTT.

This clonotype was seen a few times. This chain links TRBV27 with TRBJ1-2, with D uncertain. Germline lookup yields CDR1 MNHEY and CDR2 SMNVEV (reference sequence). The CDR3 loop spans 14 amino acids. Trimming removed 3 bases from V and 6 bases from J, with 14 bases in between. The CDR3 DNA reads TGTGCCAGCAGTTTCGTCGGGGTTTCGCATGGCTACACCTTC. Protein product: CASSFVGVSHGYTF.

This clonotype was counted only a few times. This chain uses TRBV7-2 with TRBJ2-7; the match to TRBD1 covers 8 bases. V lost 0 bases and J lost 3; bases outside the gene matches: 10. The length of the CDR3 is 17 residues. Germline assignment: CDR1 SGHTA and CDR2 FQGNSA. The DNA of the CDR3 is TGTGCCAGCAGCTTAGCGGCAGGGGGCGCGGTTAGCTACGAGCAGTACTTC. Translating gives CASSLAAGGAVSYEQYF.

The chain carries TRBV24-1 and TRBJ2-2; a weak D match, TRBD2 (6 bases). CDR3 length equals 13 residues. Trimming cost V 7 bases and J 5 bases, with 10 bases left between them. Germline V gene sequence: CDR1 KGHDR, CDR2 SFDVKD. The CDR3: CATRGSGTGELFF. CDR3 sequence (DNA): TGTGCCACCAGGGGTAGCGGAACCGGGGAGCTGTTTTTT.

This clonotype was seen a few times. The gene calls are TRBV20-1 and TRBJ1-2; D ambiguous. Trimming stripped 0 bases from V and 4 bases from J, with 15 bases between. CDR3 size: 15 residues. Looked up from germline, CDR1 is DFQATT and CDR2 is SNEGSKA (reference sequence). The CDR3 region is CSARDRVGTVYGYTF. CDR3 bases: TGCAGTGCTAGAGATAGAGTCGGAACGGTCTATGGCTACACCTTC.

The CDR3 protein is CASSLDRESGWETQYF. The CDR3 DNA is TGTGCCAGCAGCTTAGACAGGGAGAGCGGGTGGGAGACCCAGTACTTC. The rearrangement links TRBV11-2 to TRBJ2-5; weak D call: TRBD2 (6 bases). Looked up from germline, CDR1 is SGHAT and CDR2 is FQNNGV. This CDR3 has 16 residues. Trimming removed 0 bases at V and 5 bases at J, with 16 bases between.

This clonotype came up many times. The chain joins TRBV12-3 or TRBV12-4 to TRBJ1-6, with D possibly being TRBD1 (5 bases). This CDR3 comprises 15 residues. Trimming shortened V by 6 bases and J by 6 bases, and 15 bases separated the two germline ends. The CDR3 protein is CASRASGSGNSPLHF. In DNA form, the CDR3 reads TGTGCCAGCAGGGCATCAGGGAGCGGTAATTCACCCCTCCACTTT.

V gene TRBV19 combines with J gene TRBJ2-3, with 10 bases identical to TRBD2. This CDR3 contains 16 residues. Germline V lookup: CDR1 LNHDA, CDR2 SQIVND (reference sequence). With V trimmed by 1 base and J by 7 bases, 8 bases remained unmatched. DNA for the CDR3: TGTGCCAGTAGTATAGTTACTAGCGGGATCCCAAATACGCAGTATTTT. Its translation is CASSIVTSGIPNTQYF.

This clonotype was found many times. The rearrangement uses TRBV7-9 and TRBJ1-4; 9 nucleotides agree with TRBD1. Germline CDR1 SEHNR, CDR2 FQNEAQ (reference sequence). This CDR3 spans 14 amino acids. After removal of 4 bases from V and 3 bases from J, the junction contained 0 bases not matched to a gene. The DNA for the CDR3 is TGTGCCAGCAGCTGGACAGGGGCTAATGAAAAACTGTTTTTT. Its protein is CASSWTGANEKLFF.

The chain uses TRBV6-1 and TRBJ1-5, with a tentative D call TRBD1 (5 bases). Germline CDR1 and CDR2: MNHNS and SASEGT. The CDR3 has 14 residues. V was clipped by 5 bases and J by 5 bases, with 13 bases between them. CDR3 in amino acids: CASSLDRDDQPQHF. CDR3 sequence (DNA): TGTGCCAGCAGTCTCGACAGAGATGATCAGCCCCAGCATTTT.

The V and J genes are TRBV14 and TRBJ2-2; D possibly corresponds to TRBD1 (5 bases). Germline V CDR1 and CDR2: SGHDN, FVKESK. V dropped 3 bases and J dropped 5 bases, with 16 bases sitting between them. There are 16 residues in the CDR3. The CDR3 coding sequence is TGTGCCAGCAGCCACGTAGGGGTTTTCGGTACCGGGGAGCTGTTTTTT. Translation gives CASSHVGVFGTGELFF.

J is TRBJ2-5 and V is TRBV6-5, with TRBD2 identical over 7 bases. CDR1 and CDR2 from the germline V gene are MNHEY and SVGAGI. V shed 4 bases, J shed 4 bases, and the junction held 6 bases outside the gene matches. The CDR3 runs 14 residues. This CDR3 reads CASSLGGSIETQYF. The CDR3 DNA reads TGTGCCAGCAGTTTAGGCGGGAGTATAGAGACCCAGTACTTC.

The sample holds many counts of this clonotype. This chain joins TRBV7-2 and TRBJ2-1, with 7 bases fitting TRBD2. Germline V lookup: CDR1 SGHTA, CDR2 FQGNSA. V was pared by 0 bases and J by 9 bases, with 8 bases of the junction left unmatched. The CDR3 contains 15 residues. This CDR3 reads CASSLASGSGGEQFF. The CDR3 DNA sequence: TGTGCCAGCAGCTTAGCTAGCGGGTCGGGGGGTGAGCAGTTCTTC.

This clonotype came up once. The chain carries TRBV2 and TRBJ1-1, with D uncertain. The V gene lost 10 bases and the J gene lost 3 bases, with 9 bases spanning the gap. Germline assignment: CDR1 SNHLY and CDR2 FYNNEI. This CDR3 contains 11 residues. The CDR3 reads CAKRSDTEAFF. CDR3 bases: TGTGCCAAGAGGTCAGACACTGAAGCTTTCTTT. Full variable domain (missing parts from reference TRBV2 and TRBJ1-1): EPEVTQTPSHQVTQMGQEVILRCVPISNHLYFYWYRQILGQKVEFLVSFYNNEISEKSEIFDDQFSVERPDGSNFTLKIRSTKLEDSAMYFCAKRSDTEAFFGQGTRLTVV.